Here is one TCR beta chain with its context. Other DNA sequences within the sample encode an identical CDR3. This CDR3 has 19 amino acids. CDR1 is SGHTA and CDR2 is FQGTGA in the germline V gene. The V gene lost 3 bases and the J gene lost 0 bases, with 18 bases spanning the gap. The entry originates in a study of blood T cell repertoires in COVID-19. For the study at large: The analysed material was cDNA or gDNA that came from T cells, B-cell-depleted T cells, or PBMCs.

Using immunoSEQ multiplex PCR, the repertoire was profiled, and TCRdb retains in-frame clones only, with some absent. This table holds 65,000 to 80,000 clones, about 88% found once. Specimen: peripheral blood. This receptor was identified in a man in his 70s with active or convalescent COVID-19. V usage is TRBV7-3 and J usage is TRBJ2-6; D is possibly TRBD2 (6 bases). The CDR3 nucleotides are TGTGCCAGCAGCTTGGGGGGTGGAATCGATTTCTCTGGGGCCAACGTCCTGACTTTC. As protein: CASSLGGGIDFSGANVLTF.